These 32 T cell receptor beta chains were all obtained from the same sample, sequenced in a study of T cell repertoires in cytomegalovirus infection. These receptors lack a known antigen. TCRdb passed the reads through MiXCR, listing each CDR3 protein once. The sample records under 200,000 distinct CDR3 sequences, less than 25% being singletons. Sequencing used CD8+ T cells from cultured PBMCs, obtained from culture after CMV antigen stimulation. The receptors here all came from a human donor in good health (CMV status not recorded). Some clones in this sample may be carry-over from other donors' samples.

V and J are TRBV6-1 and TRBJ2-7; D not resolved. The V and J ends lost 4 bases and 0 bases respectively, with 19 bases between them. Germline CDR1 MNHNS, CDR2 SASEGT. The length of the CDR3 is 17 residues. The CDR3 loop is CASSGSFRAFSSYEQYF. CDR3 sequence (DNA): TGTGCCAGCAGTGGGTCCTTCCGAGCGTTTAGCTCCTACGAGCAGTACTTC.

The chain joins TRBV5-6 to TRBJ2-3, with D possibly being TRBD1 or TRBD2 (5 bases each). The germline V gene encodes CDR1 SGHDT and CDR2 YYEEEE. Trimming shortened V by 6 bases and J by 0 bases, and 11 bases separated the two germline ends. The CDR3 loop spans 14 amino acids. The CDR3 spells CASTSGTSTDTQYF. DNA for the CDR3: TGTGCCAGCACCTCCGGGACCAGCACAGATACGCAGTATTTT.

This clonotype was seen only a few times. The rearrangement links TRBV29-1 to TRBJ2-2, with TRBD1 matching 7 bases. After removal of 0 bases from V and 6 bases from J, the junction contained 7 bases not matched to a gene. This CDR3 contains 15 residues. In germline, CDR1 is SQVTM, CDR2 ANQGSEA. CDR3 nucleotides: TGCAGCGTTGAAGATCGCAGGGGGAAGGCCGGGGAGCTGTTTTTT. Translated: CSVEDRRGKAGELFF.

The table lists this clonotype with a few counts. The chain combines TRBV7-6 with TRBJ2-1; either TRBD1 or TRBD2 may fit D (5 bases each). The CDR3 is 14 amino acids. V was trimmed by 5 bases and J by 4 bases, leaving 12 bases between them. Germline CDR1 SGHVS, CDR2 FNYEAQ. CDR3 amino acids: CASSLGGYYNEQFF. For the CDR3, the DNA is TGTGCCAGCAGCCTTGGGGGATATTACAATGAGCAGTTCTTC. The entire variable domain, with the rest obtained from reference TRBV7-6 and TRBJ2-1, is as follows: GAGVSQSPRYKVTKRGQDVALRCDPISGHVSLYWYRQALGQGPEFLTYFNYEAQQDKSGLPNDRFSAERPEGSISTLTIQRTEQRDSAMYRCASSLGGYYNEQFFGPGTRLTVL.

This clonotype was recorded a few times. V is TRBV6-6 and J is TRBJ1-5; 10 nucleotides match TRBD1. Unmatched junction bases numbered 2, after V lost 8 bases and J lost 4 bases. The CDR3 sequence is 13 residues long. CDR1 MNHNY and CDR2 SVGAGI come from the germline V gene (reference sequence). This chain's CDR3 is CASWDRGNQPQHF. CDR3 nucleotide sequence: TGTGCCAGCTGGGACAGGGGAAATCAGCCCCAGCATTTT.

This clonotype was found a few times. The V and J genes are TRBV6-8 and TRBJ1-5; tentative D call: TRBD1 (5 bases). Trimming cost V 5 bases and J 11 bases, with 19 bases left between them. Germline assignment: CDR1 MNHGY and CDR2 SAAAGT. The CDR3 has 14 amino acids. This CDR3 is CASSPPGRRWSQHF. The DNA for the CDR3 is TGTGCCAGCAGTCCCCCAGGGCGCCGGTGGTCCCAGCATTTT.

The chain links TRBV9 to TRBJ2-6; D is uncertain. Germline lookup yields CDR1 SGDLS and CDR2 YYNGEE. This CDR3 is 18 amino acids long. Trimming stripped 2 bases from V and 0 bases from J, with 15 bases between. CDR3 sequence (DNA): TGTGCCAGCAGCGTTACTGGAACGGTGAGCTCTGGGGCCAACGTCCTGACTTTC. Amino acids: CASSVTGTVSSGANVLTF.

This clonotype was seen only a few times. The chain couples TRBV19 to TRBJ1-2; a possible D gene is TRBD1 (5 bases). CDR1 is LNHDA and CDR2 is SQIVND in the germline V gene (reference sequence). Trimming cost V 5 bases and J 0 bases, with 16 bases left between them. The CDR3 totals 16 residues. DNA for the CDR3: TGTGCCAGTAGTCCCCCCCCCGGGACGACTAACTATGGCTACACCTTC. It codes for CASSPPPGTTNYGYTF.

The CDR3 reads CASSPRPGQNTEAFF. The CDR3 DNA follows: TGTGCCAGCAGCCCCCGCCCGGGACAGAACACTGAAGCTTTCTTT. The V call is TRBV7-2, the J call TRBJ1-1, with a possible D match to TRBD1 (6 bases). From germline, CDR1 is SGHTA and CDR2 FQGNSA. V was clipped by 5 bases and J by 1 base, with 14 bases between them. The CDR3 is 15 amino acids.

This clonotype was detected only a few times. The J gene is TRBJ1-2, the V gene TRBV4-1; 7 nucleotides line up with TRBD1. CDR3 size: 14 residues. Germline CDR1 MGHRA, CDR2 YSYEKL. The J segment lost 4 bases and the V segment lost 5 bases, leaving 7 bases of the junction unmatched. In nucleotides, the CDR3 is TGCGCCAGCAGCGCGAGCCGGGACAGCTATGGCTACACCTTC. It translates to CASSASRDSYGYTF.

This chain joins TRBV4-1 and TRBJ1-2; 7 bases line up with TRBD1. Trimming cost V 4 bases and J 1 base; bases outside gene matches: 3. Looked up from germline, CDR1 is MGHRA and CDR2 is YSYEKL. The CDR3 contains 14 residues. The CDR3 nucleotides are TGCGCCAGCAGCCGACAGGGAGATAACTATGGCTACACCTTC. As protein: CASSRQGDNYGYTF.

V usage is TRBV27 and J usage is TRBJ2-1; 13 nucleotides line up with TRBD2. With 3 bases clipped from V and 10 bases from J, the junction kept 6 bases outside the gene matches. CDR1 MNHEY and CDR2 SMNVEV come from the germline V gene (reference sequence). The CDR3 has 15 residues. Written as DNA, the CDR3 is TGTGCCAGCAGTTTGACTAGCGGGGGGTTTCGGGAGCAGTTCTTC. Its protein is CASSLTSGGFREQFF.

V usage is TRBV7-9 and J usage is TRBJ1-1; D remains unclear. The CDR3 is 12 amino acids. Germline V CDR1 and CDR2: SEHNR, FQNEAQ (reference sequence). The V and J ends lost 7 bases and 5 bases respectively, with 11 bases between them. The CDR3, as DNA: TGTGCCAGCACCACCCTGGGTACTGAAGCTTTCTTT. Its translation: CASTTLGTEAFF.

The chain joins TRBV7-9 to TRBJ1-2, with D possibly being TRBD1 (6 bases). The V end lost 5 bases, the J end lost 4 bases, and 17 bases lay between the germline ends. This CDR3 has 15 amino acids. CDR1 and CDR2 (germline): SEHNR, FQNEAQ (reference sequence). In DNA form, the CDR3 reads TGTGCCAGCAGCCTCGACGGGGGGCGCACCTATGGCTACACCTTC. Translation gives CASSLDGGRTYGYTF.

This clonotype has more than one count but fewer than ten. The chain joins TRBV7-2 to TRBJ2-3; the D call may be TRBD1 or TRBD2 (6 bases each). V lost 2 bases, J lost 2 bases, and 11 bases lay in between. From germline, CDR1 is SGHTA and CDR2 FQGNSA. The length of the CDR3 is 15 residues. Here the CDR3 reads CASSLRGGFTDTQYF. The CDR3 nucleotides are TGTGCCAGCAGCTTAAGAGGGGGGTTCACAGATACGCAGTATTTT.

The V gene is TRBV4-1, the J gene TRBJ2-1, with D perhaps matching TRBD1 (6 bases). CDR1 and CDR2 from the germline V gene are MGHRA and YSYEKL. Trimming stripped 1 base from V and 5 bases from J, with 18 bases between. The length of the CDR3 is 17 residues. In DNA, the CDR3 is TGCGCCAGCAGCCAAGCGGGCGCAGGGGCAGTGGACAATGAGCAGTTCTTC. Amino acids: CASSQAGAGAVDNEQFF.

In this sample, this clonotype turned up a few times. This rearrangement joins TRBV7-2 to TRBJ2-3; D unresolved. The CDR3 runs to 12 residues. The germline gives CDR1 SGHTA, CDR2 FQGNSA. Trimming removed 4 bases from V and 1 base from J, with 3 bases in between. The CDR3: CASSSRTDTQYF. The CDR3 DNA reads as TGTGCCAGCAGCTCCCGCACAGATACGCAGTATTTT.

In this sample, this clonotype turned up a few times. The chain recombines TRBV7-7 with TRBJ2-5; TRBD2 aligns across 9 bases. The germline V gene has CDR1 SSHAT and CDR2 FNYEAQ (reference sequence). V shed 4 bases, J shed 4 bases, and the junction held 7 bases outside the gene matches. The CDR3 extends over 15 amino acids. The CDR3 region has the DNA TGTGCCAGCAGCTCCGGACTAGCGTCGTCAGAGACCCAGTACTTC. It yields the protein CASSSGLASSETQYF. Combining the CDR3 with reference TRBV7-7 and TRBJ2-5 gives the whole variable domain GAGVSQSPRYKVTKRGQDVTLRCDPISSHATLYWYQQALGQGPEFLTYFNYEAQPDKSGLPSDRFSAERPEGSISTLTIQRTEQRDSAMYRCASSSGLASSETQYFGPGTRLLVL.

V usage is TRBV27 and J usage is TRBJ2-7; D is uncertain. V was trimmed by 0 bases and J by 0 bases, leaving 3 bases between them. The germline V gene has CDR1 MNHEY and CDR2 SMNVEV (reference sequence). CDR3 length: 13 amino acids. This CDR3 is CASSLSLSYEQYF. The CDR3 coding sequence is TGTGCCAGCAGTTTATCCCTCTCCTACGAGCAGTACTTC.

The chain combines TRBV10-2 with TRBJ1-1; the match to TRBD1 covers 7 bases. The CDR3 consists of 14 residues. Unmatched junction bases numbered 2, after V lost 3 bases and J lost 1 base. Germline loops: CDR1 WSHSY, CDR2 SAAADI. The CDR3: CASSEDRANTEAFF. The DNA of the CDR3 is TGCGCCAGCAGTGAAGACAGGGCGAACACTGAAGCTTTCTTT.

The rearrangement uses TRBV27 and TRBJ2-7; TRBD1 agrees at 7 bases. Germline values: CDR1 MNHEY, CDR2 SMNVEV (reference sequence). CDR3 length: 15 amino acids. Trimming cost V 3 bases and J 3 bases; bases outside gene matches: 8. The DNA for the CDR3 is TGTGCCAGCAGTTTTACGAACAGGGGTAACTACGAGCAGTACTTC. The encoded protein is CASSFTNRGNYEQYF.

There are a few counts of this clonotype. V usage is TRBV4-1 and J usage is TRBJ2-5; tentatively, D is TRBD1 (5 bases). CDR1 is MGHRA, CDR2 YSYEKL, per germline. V was pared by 0 bases and J by 1 base, with 15 bases between. This CDR3 has 17 amino acids. In nucleotides, the CDR3 is TGCGCCAGCAGCCAAGATTCAGGGCAGGCCACCCAAGAGACCCAGTACTTC. It yields the protein CASSQDSGQATQETQYF.

The chain couples TRBV12-3 or TRBV12-4 to TRBJ2-1; TRBD2 matches at 7 bases. CDR3 size: 16 residues. The V segment lost 2 bases and the J segment 7 bases; nucleotides outside the gene matches: 11. As DNA, the CDR3 is TGTGCCAGCAGTTTAACGTTGCGGGGGTCGAGGAATGAGCAGTTCTTC. It translates to CASSLTLRGSRNEQFF.

V is TRBV6-6 and J is TRBJ1-5; D is ambiguous. CDR1 is MNHNY, CDR2 SVGAGI, per germline (reference sequence). The CDR3 sequence is 14 residues long. Trimming removed 0 bases at V and 4 bases at J, with 7 bases between. CDR3 in amino acids: CASSYSNLNQPQHF. The DNA for the CDR3 is TGTGCCAGCAGTTACTCGAACCTTAATCAGCCCCAGCATTTT.

This clonotype turned up a few times. The chain has TRBV6-2 or TRBV6-3 and TRBJ2-3, with D possibly being TRBD1 or TRBD2 (5 bases each). The V gene's germline CDR1 is MNHEY and CDR2 SVGEGT. The CDR3 is 17 amino acids. V was pared by 0 bases and J by 4 bases, with 17 bases between. The CDR3 DNA reads as TGTGCCAGCAGTTACTCGGGGACCCTTCCTGAGGCAGATACGCAGTATTTT. It specifies CASSYSGTLPEADTQYF.

This clonotype came up a few times. The chain links TRBV4-3 to TRBJ1-4; 8 nucleotides agree with TRBD1. CDR1 and CDR2 (germline): LGHNA, YSLEER. V lost 3 bases to trimming and J lost 8 bases; unmatched junction nucleotides: 14. This CDR3 has 17 amino acids. CDR3 region: CASSQDISRGLKEKLFF. The CDR3 nucleotides read TGCGCCAGCAGCCAGGATATATCCAGGGGGCTCAAGGAAAAACTGTTTTTT.

This chain uses TRBV5-4 with TRBJ2-2; TRBD2 might be the D (5 bases). This CDR3 contains 16 residues. CDR1 and CDR2 from the germline V gene are SGHNT and YYREEE (reference sequence). V was shortened by 0 bases and J by 3 bases, with 12 bases between the two germline ends. CDR3 region: CASSLATGKDTGELFF. The DNA of the CDR3 is TGTGCCAGCAGCTTGGCCACGGGGAAGGACACCGGGGAGCTGTTTTTT.

This clonotype was counted between two and nine times. The V gene is TRBV2, the J gene TRBJ2-3; TRBD2 agrees at 11 bases. With 5 bases clipped from V and 4 bases from J, the junction kept 5 bases outside the gene matches. This CDR3 is built from 15 residues. The germline V gene encodes CDR1 SNHLY and CDR2 FYNNEI. The CDR3: CASSISGGASDTQYF. For the CDR3, the DNA is TGTGCCAGCAGTATTAGCGGGGGGGCCTCAGATACGCAGTATTTT.

This clonotype was recorded a few times. The rearrangement links TRBV12-3 or TRBV12-4 to TRBJ2-7; 8 bases agree with TRBD2. The CDR3 has 15 amino acids. Germline trimming cut 5 bases from V and 2 bases from J; bases unmatched to any gene: 8. The CDR3 sequence is CASSPGLGRAYEQYF. DNA for the CDR3: TGTGCCAGCAGTCCGGGACTCGGGAGGGCCTACGAGCAGTACTTC.

This clonotype has a handful of counts. The chain combines TRBV7-9 with TRBJ2-1; TRBD1 matches at 7 bases. The germline CDR1 and CDR2 sequences are SEHNR and FQNEAQ (reference sequence). The V gene end was trimmed by 4 bases and the J gene end by 5 bases; junction bases not matched to a gene: 11. The CDR3 runs 16 residues. In nucleotides, the CDR3 is TGTGCCAGCAGCTCAGGGACAGACCTCCTCAACAATGAGCAGTTCTTC. Protein sequence: CASSSGTDLLNNEQFF.

There are a few counts of this clonotype. The rearrangement joins TRBV9 to TRBJ2-6, with D tentatively TRBD2 (5 bases). Germline V lookup: CDR1 SGDLS, CDR2 YYNGEE. V was trimmed by 0 bases and J by 4 bases, leaving 11 bases between them. The CDR3 is made up of 16 amino acids. CDR3 nucleotide sequence: TGTGCCAGCAGCGTAGAAGTAGCGTCAGGGGCCAACGTCCTGACTTTC. It yields the protein CASSVEVASGANVLTF.

The rearrangement uses TRBV9 and TRBJ1-5, with TRBD1 as a possible D gene (6 bases). Germline values: CDR1 SGDLS, CDR2 YYNGEE. Trimming left V 3 bases short and J 0 bases short, with 10 bases between. The CDR3 loop spans 15 amino acids. The CDR3 is CASSAGGHSNQPQHF. In DNA form, the CDR3 reads TGTGCCAGCAGCGCGGGGGGGCATAGCAATCAGCCCCAGCATTTT.